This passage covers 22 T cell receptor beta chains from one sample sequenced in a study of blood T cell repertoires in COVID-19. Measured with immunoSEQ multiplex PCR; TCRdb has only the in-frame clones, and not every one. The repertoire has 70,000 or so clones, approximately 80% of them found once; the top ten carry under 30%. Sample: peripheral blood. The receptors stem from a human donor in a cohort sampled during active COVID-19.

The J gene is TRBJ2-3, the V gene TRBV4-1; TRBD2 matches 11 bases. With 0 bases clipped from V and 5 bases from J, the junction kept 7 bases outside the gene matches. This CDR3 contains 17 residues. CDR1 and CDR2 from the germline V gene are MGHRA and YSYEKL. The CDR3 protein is CASSQDLAGGLGDTQYF. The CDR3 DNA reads TGCGCCAGCAGCCAAGATTTAGCGGGAGGGTTAGGAGATACGCAGTATTTT.

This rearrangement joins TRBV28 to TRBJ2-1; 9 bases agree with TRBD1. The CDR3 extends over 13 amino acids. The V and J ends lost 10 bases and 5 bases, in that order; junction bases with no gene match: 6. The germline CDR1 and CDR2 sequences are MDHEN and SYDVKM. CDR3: CATLGQGHNEQFF. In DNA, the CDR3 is TGTGCCACCTTGGGACAGGGCCACAATGAGCAGTTCTTC.

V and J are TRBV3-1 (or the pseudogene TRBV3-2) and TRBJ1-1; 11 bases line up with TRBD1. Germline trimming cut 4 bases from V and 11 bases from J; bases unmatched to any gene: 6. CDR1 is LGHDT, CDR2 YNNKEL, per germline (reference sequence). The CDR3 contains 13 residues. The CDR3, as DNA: TGTGCCAGCAGCCCTGGACAGGGGGCGGGCGCTTTCTTT. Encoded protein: CASSPGQGAGAFF.

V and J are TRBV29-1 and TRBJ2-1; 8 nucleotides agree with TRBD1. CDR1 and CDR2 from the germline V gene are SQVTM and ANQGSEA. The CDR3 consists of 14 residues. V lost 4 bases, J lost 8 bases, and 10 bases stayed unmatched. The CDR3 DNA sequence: TGCAGCGTTGTTGGGACAGGTGATAAGGATGAGCAGTTCTTC. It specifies CSVVGTGDKDEQFF.

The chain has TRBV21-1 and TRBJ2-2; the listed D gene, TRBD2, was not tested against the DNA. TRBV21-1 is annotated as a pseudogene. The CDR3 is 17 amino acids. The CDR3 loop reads CASSLGGLRLHTGELFF. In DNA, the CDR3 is TGTGCCAGCAGCCTCGGGGGGCTACGACTGCACACCGGGGAGCTGTTTTTT.

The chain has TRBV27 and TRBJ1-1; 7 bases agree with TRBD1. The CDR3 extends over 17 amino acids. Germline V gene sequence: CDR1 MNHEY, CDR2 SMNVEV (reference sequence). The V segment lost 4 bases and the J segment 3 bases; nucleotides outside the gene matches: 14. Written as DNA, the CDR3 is TGTGCCAGCAGTTCTACCCCGCAGACAGGGTGGGACACTGAAGCTTTCTTT. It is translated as CASSSTPQTGWDTEAFF.

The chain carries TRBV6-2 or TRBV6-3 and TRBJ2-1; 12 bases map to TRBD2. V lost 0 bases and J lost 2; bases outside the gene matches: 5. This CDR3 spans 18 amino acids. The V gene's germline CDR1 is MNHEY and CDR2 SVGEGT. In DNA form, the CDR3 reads TGTGCCAGCAGTTACTCGGGGACTAGCGGGCCCCCCTACAATGAGCAGTTCTTC. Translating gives CASSYSGTSGPPYNEQFF.

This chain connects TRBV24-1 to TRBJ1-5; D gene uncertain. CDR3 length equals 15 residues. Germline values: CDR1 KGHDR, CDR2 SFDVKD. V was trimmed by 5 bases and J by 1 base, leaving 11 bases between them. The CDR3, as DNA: TGTGCCACCAGTGCCGGGCGGAGGAGCAATCAGCCCCAGCATTTT. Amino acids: CATSAGRRSNQPQHF.

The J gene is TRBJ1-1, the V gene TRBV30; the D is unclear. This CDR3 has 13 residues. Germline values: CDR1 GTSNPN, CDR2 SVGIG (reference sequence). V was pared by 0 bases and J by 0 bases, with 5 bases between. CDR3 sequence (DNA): TGTGCCTGGAGTGTACTTATGAACACTGAAGCTTTCTTT. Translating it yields CAWSVLMNTEAFF.

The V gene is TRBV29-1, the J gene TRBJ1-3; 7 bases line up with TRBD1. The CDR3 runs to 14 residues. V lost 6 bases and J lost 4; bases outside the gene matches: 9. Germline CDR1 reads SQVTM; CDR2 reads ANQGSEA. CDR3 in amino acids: CSVLEQGSGNTIYF. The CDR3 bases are TGCAGCGTCCTTGAACAGGGGTCCGGAAACACCATATATTTT.

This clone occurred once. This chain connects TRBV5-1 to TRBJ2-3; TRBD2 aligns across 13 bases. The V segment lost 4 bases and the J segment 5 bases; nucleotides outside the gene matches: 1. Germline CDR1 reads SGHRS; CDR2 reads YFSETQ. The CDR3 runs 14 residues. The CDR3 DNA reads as TGCGCCAGCAGCGGACTAGCGGGGGAAGATACGCAGTATTTT. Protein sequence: CASSGLAGEDTQYF.

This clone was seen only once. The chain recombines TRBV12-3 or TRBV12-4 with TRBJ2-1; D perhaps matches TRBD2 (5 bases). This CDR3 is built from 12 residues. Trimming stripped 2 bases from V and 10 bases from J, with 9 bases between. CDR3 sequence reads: CASSLSGGEQFF. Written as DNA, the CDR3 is TGTGCCAGCAGTTTATCCGGCGGGGAGCAGTTCTTC.

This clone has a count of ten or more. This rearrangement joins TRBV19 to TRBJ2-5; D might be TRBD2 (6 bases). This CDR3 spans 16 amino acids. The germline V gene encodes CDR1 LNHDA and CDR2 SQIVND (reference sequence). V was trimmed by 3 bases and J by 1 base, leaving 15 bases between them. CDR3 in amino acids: CASSIGQGGTQETQYF. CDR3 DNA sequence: TGTGCCAGTAGTATTGGACAAGGCGGGACCCAAGAGACCCAGTACTTC.

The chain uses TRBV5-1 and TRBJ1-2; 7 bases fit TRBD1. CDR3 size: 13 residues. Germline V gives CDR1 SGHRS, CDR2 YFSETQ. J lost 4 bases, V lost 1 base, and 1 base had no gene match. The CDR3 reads CASSLTGVYGYTF. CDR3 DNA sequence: TGCGCCAGCAGCTTGACAGGGGTCTATGGCTACACCTTC.

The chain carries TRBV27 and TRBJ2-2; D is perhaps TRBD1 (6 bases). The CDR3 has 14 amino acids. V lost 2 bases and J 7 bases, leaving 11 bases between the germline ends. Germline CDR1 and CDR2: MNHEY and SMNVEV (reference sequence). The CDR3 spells CASSLRQGFGELFF. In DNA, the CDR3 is TGTGCCAGCAGTTTAAGGCAGGGGTTCGGGGAGCTGTTTTTT.

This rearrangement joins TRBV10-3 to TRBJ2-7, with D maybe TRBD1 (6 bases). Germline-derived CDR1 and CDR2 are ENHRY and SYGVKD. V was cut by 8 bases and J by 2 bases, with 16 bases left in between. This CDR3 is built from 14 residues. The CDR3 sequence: CAIGPGTLAYEQYF. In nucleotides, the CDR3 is TGTGCCATCGGGCCGGGGACACTTGCCTACGAGCAGTACTTC.

The CDR3 reads CASGPSSNEKLFF. In nucleotides, the CDR3 is TGTGCTAGTGGACCCTCGAGTAATGAAAAACTGTTTTTT. This chain joins TRBV12-5 and TRBJ1-4; no reliable D call. CDR3 length equals 13 residues. Per the germline V gene, CDR1 is LGHNT and CDR2 is FRNRAP. V was cut by 6 bases and J by 4 bases, with 9 bases left in between.

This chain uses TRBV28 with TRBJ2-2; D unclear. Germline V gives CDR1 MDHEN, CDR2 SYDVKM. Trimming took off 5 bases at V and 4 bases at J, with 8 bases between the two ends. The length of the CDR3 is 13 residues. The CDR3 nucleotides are TGTGCCAGCAGTGCCTTTAGCACCGGGGAGCTGTTTTTT. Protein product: CASSAFSTGELFF.

CDR3 region: CSVAAGAGYGYTF. The CDR3 coding sequence is TGCAGCGTTGCGGCAGGGGCGGGCTATGGCTACACCTTC. The V gene is TRBV29-1, the J gene TRBJ1-2; D perhaps matches TRBD1 (6 bases). CDR3 length equals 13 residues. Germline values: CDR1 SQVTM, CDR2 ANQGSEA. V was trimmed by 4 bases and J by 4 bases, leaving 13 bases between them.

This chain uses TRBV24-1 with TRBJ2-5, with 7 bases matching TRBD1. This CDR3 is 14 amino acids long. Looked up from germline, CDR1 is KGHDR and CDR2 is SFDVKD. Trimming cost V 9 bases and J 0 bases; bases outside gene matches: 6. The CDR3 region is CATSDRAHQETQYF. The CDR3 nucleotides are TGTGCCACCTCCGACAGGGCCCACCAAGAGACCCAGTACTTC.

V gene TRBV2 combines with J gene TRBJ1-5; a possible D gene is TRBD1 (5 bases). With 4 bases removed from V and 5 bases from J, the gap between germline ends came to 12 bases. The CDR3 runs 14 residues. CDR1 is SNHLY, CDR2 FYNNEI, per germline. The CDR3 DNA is TGTGCCAGCAGTGTAAGGGGCAGGGATCAGCCCCAGCATTTT. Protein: CASSVRGRDQPQHF.

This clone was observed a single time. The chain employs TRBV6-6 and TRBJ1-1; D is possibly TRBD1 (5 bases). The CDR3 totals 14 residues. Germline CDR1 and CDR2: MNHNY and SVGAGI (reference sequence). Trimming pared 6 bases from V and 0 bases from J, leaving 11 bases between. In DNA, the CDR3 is TGTGCCAGCAGCTACGACAGAATGAACACTGAAGCTTTCTTT. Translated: CASSYDRMNTEAFF.